These T cell receptor beta chains were read from a single sample in a study of T cells after yellow fever vaccination. TCRdb re-analysed the 5' RACE reads in MiXCR, keeping a single row per CDR3 protein. Among hundreds of thousands of distinct CDR3 sequences, about 9.5% were seen once, and the ten largest hold over 15%. Sequenced material: PBMCs, taken on the day of the first yellow fever vaccination. Receptor source: a man aged 18 to 35 who received the YFV17D yellow fever vaccine. Each CDR3 is given with its conserved first and last residue.

V gene: TRBV18; J gene: TRBJ2-1; CDR3 protein: CASSPVGVRSDNEQFF
V gene: TRBV19; J gene: TRBJ2-5; CDR3 protein: CASSLSTGLQETQYF
V gene: TRBV20-1; J gene: TRBJ1-4; CDR3 protein: CSAYGTGATNDKLFF
V gene: TRBV5-5; J gene: TRBJ1-2; CDR3 protein: CARSSGLYGYTF
V gene: TRBV5-8; J gene: TRBJ2-6; CDR3 protein: CASSMESFSGANVLTF
V gene: TRBV6-1; J gene: TRBJ2-3; CDR3 protein: CASTTSGVGDTQYF
V gene: TRBV19; J gene: TRBJ1-1; CDR3 protein: CASSRESEAFF
V gene: TRBV15; J gene: TRBJ2-1; CDR3 protein: CATSRTSSGGAYNEQFF
V gene: TRBV5-6; J gene: TRBJ1-1; CDR3 protein: CASSSLRGLSEAFF
V gene: TRBV25-1; J gene: TRBJ2-7; CDR3 protein: CASSESGTSYEQYF
V gene: TRBV28; J gene: TRBJ2-1; CDR3 protein: CASTPRSGIYNEQFF
V gene: TRBV10-3; J gene: TRBJ1-2; CDR3 protein: CAIRRGYTF
V gene: TRBV2; J gene: TRBJ2-5; CDR3 protein: CADSQGRGETQYF
V gene: TRBV28; J gene: TRBJ2-5; CDR3 protein: CASSLSASLGTQYF
V gene: TRBV29-1; J gene: TRBJ1-3; CDR3 protein: CSVAEAGNTIYF
V gene: TRBV4-1; J gene: TRBJ2-5; CDR3 protein: CASSQLHLGLYQETQYF
V gene: TRBV10-3; J gene: TRBJ2-6; CDR3 protein: CAISGPQDSGANVLTF
V gene: TRBV6-5; J gene: TRBJ2-3; CDR3 protein: CASSYSWGAATSTDTQYF
V gene: TRBV20-1; J gene: TRBJ2-7; CDR3 protein: CSALTQGAYEQYF
V gene: TRBV9; J gene: TRBJ1-6; CDR3 protein: CASSPRGVGSPLHF
V gene: TRBV10-3; J gene: TRBJ2-5; CDR3 protein: CAISADRGGETQYF
V gene: TRBV27; J gene: TRBJ2-5; CDR3 protein: CASSPHSTGRGETQYF
V gene: TRBV5-6; J gene: TRBJ2-5; CDR3 protein: CASSRTHQETQYF
V gene: TRBV5-4; J gene: TRBJ2-7; CDR3 protein: CASSKTGEGYEQYF
V gene: TRBV29-1; J gene: TRBJ2-5; CDR3 protein: CSANTGRRETQYF
V gene: TRBV5-1; J gene: TRBJ1-1; CDR3 protein: CASSLLEGMNTEAFF
V gene: TRBV6-2/TRBV6-3; J gene: TRBJ2-1; CDR3 protein: CASSYSTLASREQFF
V gene: TRBV15; J gene: TRBJ2-3; CDR3 protein: CATSREQRGAGDTQYF
V gene: TRBV18; J gene: TRBJ1-6; CDR3 protein: CASSRTGTENSPLHF
V gene: TRBV5-6; J gene: TRBJ1-5; CDR3 protein: CASSLKQAGNQPQHF
V gene: TRBV7-6; J gene: TRBJ1-1; CDR3 protein: CASSMDGNTEAFF
V gene: TRBV7-8; J gene: TRBJ2-3; CDR3 protein: CASSLMGGSTDTQYF
V gene: TRBV7-9; J gene: TRBJ2-6; CDR3 protein: CASSFKAPMGGANVLTF
V gene: TRBV6-2/TRBV6-3; J gene: TRBJ1-5; CDR3 protein: CASSYTRPPGGQPQHF
V gene: TRBV6-1; J gene: TRBJ2-1; CDR3 protein: CASRPRGDYYNEQFF